This TCR beta chain was documented in a study of T-cell memory formation after mild COVID-19 listed by TCRdb under 2021. Some background on the complete study: TCR sequence clusters from the two donors were largely donor specific. Longitudinal TCRalpha and TCRbeta repertoire sequencing tracked T-cell clones expanding and contracting after mild COVID-19 in a couple of donors. The cohort comprised two young, previously healthy adult volunteers, one female and one male.

The data were produced on an Illumina NovaSeq 6000. Using 5'RACE with constant-segment primers, TCRalpha and TCRbeta cDNA libraries were constructed, with sample barcodes and unique molecular identifiers added in the process. RNA was extracted from every sample with Trizol reagent. The libraries were amplified in two PCR steps, and the second step added a second sample barcode and Illumina TruSeq adapters. Libraries were sequenced on an Illumina NovaSeq with 2 x 150 bp paired-end reads. The authors processed their data as follows. Reads were demultiplexed and collapsed into UMI-guided consensus sequences with migec v1.2.7. Using mixcr v2.1.11, UMI consensuses were aligned to TRA and TRB V and J templates and then assembled into clonotypes. A clonotype was counted as expanded or contracted only when both edgeR and NoisET called the clonotype significant, with the noise models trained on biological replicates. For edgeR calls, a false discovery rate-adjusted p below 0.01 and a log2 fold-change threshold of 1 were applied. As an exploratory analysis of dynamics, max-normalized trajectories of the 1000 most abundant clonotypes were examined with PCA combined with hierarchical clustering. The CD4 or CD8 phenotype of responding clones was assigned using the separately sequenced CD4+ and CD8+ repertoires. The public reads were reanalyzed by TCRdb: fastp trimming at Q25, MiXCR alignment, in-frame beta chains only. Under each unique CDR3 protein, matching rows form one entry showing the most common genes and DNA. These V and J calls are TCRdb output, not the study's own analysis. Here the sample has 300,000 to 400,000 distinct CDR3 sequences; under 30% occur a single time. The top ten constitute roughly 13% of the sample.

PBMCs were isolated by Ficoll-Paque density gradient centrifugation. Overall results and qualifications from the work: Some responding clones were detected in pre-infection memory, which suggested that pre-existing cross-reactive memory T cells had joined the SARS-CoV-2 response. Only a couple of mild cases were covered by the study, and larger cohorts that include severe cases with pre-infection samples were considered necessary. Contracting CD4+ clones were found mainly in CM and EM memory subsets, while CD8+ clones were enriched in EMRA. The second-wave clones that peaked on day 37 were not confirmed to be SARS-CoV-2 specific. From day 15 to 85, contracting clones showed balanced CD4/CD8 phenotypes, whereas a second wave of clones that expanded from day 15 to 37 leaned towards CD4+.

Turning to this clonotype: It lacks a known antigen. It has no much larger one-base neighbor in the sample; base qualities were not kept.

Including the terminal cysteine and phenylalanine, the CDR3 comprises 12 residues. Only CDR3 DNA remains: 36 bases, in frame from the first base. V is pared back by 0 bases and J by 8 bases, with 7 bases lying between the germline termini. Via the germline V gene (reference sequence), CDR1 is GTSNPN and CDR2 SVGIG. The sequence links TRBV30 to TRBJ2-2; no D segment can be confidently identified. The receptor comes from an adult woman who had mild COVID-19 (a few samples of this study predate the infection). The sample titles of this study are shuffled in the database, so cell type and time point are left out; the donor was told from shared clones. Material for sequencing was PBMCs or a T cell subset sorted from them (not recorded which). This receptor carries the CDR3 CAWSVFSGELFF. The nucleotide sequence is TGTGCCTGGAGTGTGTTTTCTGGGGAGCTGTTTTTT.